This T cell receptor (beta chain) was documented in a study of OX40 agonist ivuxolimab in advanced cancers. The protocol was immunoSEQ multiplex PCR, while the TCRdb copy is restricted to in-frame clones and leaves out a portion. The table shows roughly 50,000 clones, with roughly 84% occurring only once. CDR3 length equals 14 residues. CDR1 and CDR2 (germline): MDHEN, SYDVKM. Trimming removed 3 bases at V and 3 bases at J, with 9 bases between. J is TRBJ2-4 and V is TRBV28; possible D gene TRBD1, 6 bases. The clonotype comes from an adult with an advanced solid tumor such as melanoma, head and neck, liver or kidney cancer. The sample here was CD4+ or CD8+ T cells sorted from blood, taken in a trial of the OX40 agonist ivuxolimab. CDR3 region: CASSLDSLKNIQYF. Written as DNA, the CDR3 is TGTGCCAGCAGTTTGGACAGCCTCAAAAACATTCAGTACTTC.